Following are 19 T cell receptor beta chains from one sample sequenced in a study of CD8 T cells in Susac syndrome. Random hexamers primed reverse transcription of about 0.45 to 1 ug RNA. TCRdb re-derived calls from the immunoSEQ multiplex PCR reads in MiXCR, one entry per CDR3 protein. The table records approximately 110,000 distinct CDR3 sequences, around 96% of them present only once. Source material: CD4+ T cells from PBMCs. The origin of the receptors is a human donor in good health.

The rearrangement uses TRBV9 and TRBJ2-3; D unresolved. The CDR3 has 12 amino acids. In germline, CDR1 is SGDLS, CDR2 YYNGEE. Between the trimmed V and J ends, which lost 0 bases and 5 bases, there was a span of 4 bases. DNA of the CDR3: TGTGCCAGCAGCGTAGGAATAGATACGCAGTATTTT. It specifies CASSVGIDTQYF.

V is TRBV12-3 or TRBV12-4 and J is TRBJ1-5; tentatively, D is TRBD1 (5 bases). The CDR3 is made up of 16 amino acids. V was cut by 7 bases and J by 6 bases, with 22 bases left in between. CDR3 sequence reads: CASTLRRAGGGQPQHF. The CDR3 DNA sequence: TGTGCCAGCACCCTCCGGCGAGCTGGGGGGGGTCAGCCCCAGCATTTT.

V gene TRBV5-1 combines with J gene TRBJ2-7, with 7 bases aligning to TRBD2. J was trimmed by 3 bases and V by 2 bases; bases with no gene match: 2. Germline assignment: CDR1 SGHRS and CDR2 YFSETQ. This CDR3 spans 13 amino acids. This CDR3 is CASSFSGDYEQYF. DNA for the CDR3: TGCGCCAGCAGCTTCAGCGGGGACTACGAGCAGTACTTC.

This chain connects TRBV12-3 or TRBV12-4 to TRBJ2-5, with D perhaps TRBD2 (5 bases). Between the trimmed V and J ends, which lost 3 bases and 4 bases, there was a span of 9 bases. The CDR3 is made up of 13 amino acids. CDR3 sequence: CASSFSAGETQYF. CDR3 nucleotide sequence: TGTGCCAGCAGTTTTTCGGCGGGAGAGACCCAGTACTTC.

The CDR3 loop is CASSWGQGRTGELFF. The CDR3 DNA sequence: TGCGCCAGCAGCTGGGGACAGGGGAGGACCGGGGAGCTGTTTTTT. This rearrangement joins TRBV5-1 to TRBJ2-2, with 10 bases fitting TRBD1. The CDR3 runs 15 residues. Germline CDR1 reads SGHRS; CDR2 reads YFSETQ. V gave up 3 bases and J gave up 5 bases; unmatched junction bases: 4.

The rearrangement uses TRBV5-1 and TRBJ1-2; TRBD1 matches at 9 bases. Germline V gene lookup returns CDR1 SGHRS and CDR2 YFSETQ. Losses at the gene ends were 4 bases for V and 6 bases for J; bases not matched to a gene: 4. The CDR3 consists of 13 residues. For the CDR3, the DNA is TGCGCCAGCAGCACCGGACAGGGGAATGGCTACACCTTC. Translated, it gives CASSTGQGNGYTF.

V usage is TRBV6-5 and J usage is TRBJ2-1; D uncertain. The CDR3 length is 15 residues. Deletions cut 2 bases from V and 0 bases from J, with 8 bases between. Germline V gene lookup returns CDR1 MNHEY and CDR2 SVGAGI. For the CDR3, the DNA is TGTGCCAGCAGTTACCAGGAGCTCTCCTACAATGAGCAGTTCTTC. It yields the protein CASSYQELSYNEQFF.

V is TRBV12-3 or TRBV12-4 and J is TRBJ1-2; D may be TRBD1 (6 bases). This CDR3 is built from 14 residues. The ends were cut back, 7 bases at V and 2 bases at J, with 14 bases in the middle. CDR3 residues: CASNHRDTNYGYTF. The CDR3 DNA reads as TGTGCCAGCAACCACCGGGACACCAACTATGGCTACACCTTC.

The V call is TRBV13, the J call TRBJ2-7, with 7 bases lining up with TRBD1. Looked up from germline, CDR1 is PRHDT and CDR2 is FYEKMQ (reference sequence). The CDR3 has 16 residues. V dropped 4 bases and J dropped 4; count of bases not matched to a gene: 13. The CDR3, as DNA: TGTGCCAGCAGCTCCCACACCCGGGACAGTAAATACGAGCAGTACTTC. Its translation: CASSSHTRDSKYEQYF.

This chain links TRBV7-2 with TRBJ2-5; possibly TRBD1 for D (5 bases). Germline CDR1 and CDR2: SGHTA and FQGNSA. V was trimmed by 4 bases and J by 2 bases, leaving 17 bases between them. CDR3 size: 16 residues. The CDR3 sequence: CASSSSDRGYQETQYF. The DNA for the CDR3 is TGTGCCAGCAGCTCCTCCGATAGGGGATATCAAGAGACCCAGTACTTC.

The chain combines TRBV28 with TRBJ2-7; TRBD2 is a possible D gene (5 bases). This CDR3 contains 15 residues. V was clipped by 3 bases and J by 2 bases, with 14 bases between them. The germline CDR1 and CDR2 sequences are MDHEN and SYDVKM. CDR3 sequence reads: CASSFSRGGTYEQYF. DNA of the CDR3: TGTGCCAGCAGTTTCAGTCGGGGTGGGACCTACGAGCAGTACTTC.

The genes are TRBV20-1 and TRBJ1-2, with 7 nucleotides matching TRBD1. CDR1 is DFQATT, CDR2 SNEGSKA, per germline (reference sequence). The V and J ends lost 0 bases and 8 bases, in that order; junction bases with no gene match: 9. This CDR3 has 14 amino acids. CDR3 protein: CSARDPRQGSGYTF. CDR3 bases: TGCAGTGCTAGAGATCCGAGACAGGGTAGCGGCTACACCTTC.

The chain is built from TRBV4-2 and TRBJ2-5; 12 bases are shared with TRBD2. CDR1 is LGHNA, CDR2 YNFKEQ, per germline. J lost 2 bases, V lost 3 bases, and 7 bases had no gene match. This CDR3 region has 17 residues. The chain's CDR3 is CASSHERLAGDQETQYF. In DNA, the CDR3 is TGTGCCAGCAGCCACGAGAGACTAGCGGGAGATCAAGAGACCCAGTACTTC.

The chain carries TRBV6-2 or TRBV6-3 and TRBJ1-5; 8 bases align to TRBD1. V was clipped by 7 bases and J by 4 bases; unmatched bases: 9. CDR3 length equals 15 residues. Germline assignment: CDR1 MNHEY and CDR2 SVGEGT. The CDR3 nucleotides read TGTGCCAGCACCATCGACAGGGGATGGAATCAGCCCCAGCATTTT. As protein: CASTIDRGWNQPQHF.

The V and J genes are TRBV5-1 and TRBJ2-2; D may be TRBD1 (6 bases). The CDR3 sequence is 15 residues long. V lost 0 bases, J lost 4 bases, and 10 bases lay in between. Germline CDR1 and CDR2: SGHRS and YFSETQ. In DNA form, the CDR3 reads TGCGCCAGCAGCTTGGGTGGACAGACCACCGGGGAGCTGTTTTTT. Its protein product is CASSLGGQTTGELFF.

The J gene is TRBJ1-2, the V gene TRBV2; tentative D call: TRBD1 (6 bases). Trimming took 9 bases from V and 4 from J, leaving 18 bases between them. CDR1 is SNHLY and CDR2 is FYNNEI in the germline V gene. This CDR3 has 14 amino acids. The DNA for the CDR3 is TGTGCCAGAGGTACCGGACAGAGACTCTATGGCTACACCTTC. Translated: CARGTGQRLYGYTF.

The J gene is TRBJ2-1, the V gene TRBV10-3; the match to TRBD2 covers 8 bases. Germline CDR1 is ENHRY and CDR2 is SYGVKD. This CDR3 is built from 18 residues. The trim removed 2 bases at V and 7 bases at J, leaving 16 bases unmatched. This CDR3 is CAISELDGRRGRRNEQFF. The CDR3 DNA reads as TGTGCCATCAGTGAGCTGGACGGGCGGCGCGGGAGGCGAAATGAGCAGTTCTTC.

The CDR3 coding sequence is TGTGCCAGCAGCCCACGGACCACCGGGGAGCTGTTTTTT. Translated: CASSPRTTGELFF. The chain recombines TRBV7-2 with TRBJ2-2; D not certain. V was trimmed by 5 bases and J by 4 bases, leaving 8 bases between them. Per germline, CDR1 SGHTA and CDR2 FQGNSA. This CDR3 has 13 amino acids.

V usage is TRBV9 and J usage is TRBJ2-1; D uncertain. CDR3 length equals 17 residues. Per the germline V gene, CDR1 is SGDLS and CDR2 is YYNGEE. The germline V and J ends were trimmed by 3 bases and 6 bases, with 22 bases remaining between them. CDR3 in DNA: TGTGCCAGCAGCGCCTACTCCGGGCCACAACGATTCAATGAGCAGTTCTTC. Protein sequence: CASSAYSGPQRFNEQFF.